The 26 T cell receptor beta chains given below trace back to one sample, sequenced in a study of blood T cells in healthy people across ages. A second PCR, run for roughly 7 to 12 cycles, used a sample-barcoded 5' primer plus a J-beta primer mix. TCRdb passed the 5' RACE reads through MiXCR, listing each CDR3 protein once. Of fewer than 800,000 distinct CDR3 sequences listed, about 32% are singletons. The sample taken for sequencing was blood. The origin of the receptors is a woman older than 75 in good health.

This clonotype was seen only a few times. The chain's CDR3 is CASSPWLGAEAFF. In DNA form, the CDR3 reads TGCGCCAGCAGCCCTTGGCTAGGAGCTGAAGCTTTCTTT. The chain combines TRBV5-1 with TRBJ1-1; the D is unclear. CDR1 and CDR2 from the germline V gene are SGHRS and YFSETQ. The CDR3 is 13 residues long. V lost 4 bases, J lost 6 bases, and 13 bases lay in between.

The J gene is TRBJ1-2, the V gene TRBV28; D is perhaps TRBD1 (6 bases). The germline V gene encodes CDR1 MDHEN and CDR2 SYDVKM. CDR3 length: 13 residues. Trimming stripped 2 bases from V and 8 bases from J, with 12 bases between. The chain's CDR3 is CASSLPQGWGYTF. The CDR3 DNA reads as TGTGCCAGCAGTTTACCACAGGGTTGGGGCTACACCTTC.

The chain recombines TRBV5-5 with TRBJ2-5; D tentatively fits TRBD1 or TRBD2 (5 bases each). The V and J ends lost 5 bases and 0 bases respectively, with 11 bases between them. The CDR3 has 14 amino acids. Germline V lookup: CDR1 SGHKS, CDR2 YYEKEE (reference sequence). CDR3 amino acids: CASRRDGNQETQYF. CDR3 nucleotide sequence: TGTGCCAGCAGGAGGGACGGGAACCAAGAGACCCAGTACTTC.

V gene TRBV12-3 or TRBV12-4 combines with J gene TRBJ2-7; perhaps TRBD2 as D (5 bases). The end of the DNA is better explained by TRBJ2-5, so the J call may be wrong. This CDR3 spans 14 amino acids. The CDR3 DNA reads TGTGCCAGCTCACCGACCCCGGGGATAGAGACCCAGTACTTC. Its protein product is CASSPTPGIETQYF.

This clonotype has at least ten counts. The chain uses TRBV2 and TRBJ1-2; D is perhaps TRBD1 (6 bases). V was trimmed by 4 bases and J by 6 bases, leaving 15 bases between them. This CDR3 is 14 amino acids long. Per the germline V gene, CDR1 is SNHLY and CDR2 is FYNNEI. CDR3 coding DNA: TGTGCCAGCAGTGTCCAGTCACAGGGTCATGGCTACACCTTC. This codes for CASSVQSQGHGYTF.

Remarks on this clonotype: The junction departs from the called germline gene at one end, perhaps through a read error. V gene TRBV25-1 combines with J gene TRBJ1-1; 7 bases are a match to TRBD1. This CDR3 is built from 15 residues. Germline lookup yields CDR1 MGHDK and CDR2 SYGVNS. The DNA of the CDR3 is TGTGCCAGCAGGGAATATGACAGGGCGAACACTGAAGCTTTCTTT. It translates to CASREYDRANTEAFF.

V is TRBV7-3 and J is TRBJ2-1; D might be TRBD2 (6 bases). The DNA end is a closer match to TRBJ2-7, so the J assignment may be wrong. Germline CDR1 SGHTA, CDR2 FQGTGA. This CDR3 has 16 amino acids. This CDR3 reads CASSVGWGGPSNEQYF. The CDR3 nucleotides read TGTGCCAGCAGTGTAGGGTGGGGAGGCCCATCCAATGAGCAGTACTTC.

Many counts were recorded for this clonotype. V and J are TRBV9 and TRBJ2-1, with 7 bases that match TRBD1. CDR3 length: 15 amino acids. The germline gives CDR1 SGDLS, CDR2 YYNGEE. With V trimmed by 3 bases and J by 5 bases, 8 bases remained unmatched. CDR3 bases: TGTGCCAGCAGCGCTGGACAGGCTTTCAACAATGAGCAGTTCTTC. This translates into CASSAGQAFNNEQFF.

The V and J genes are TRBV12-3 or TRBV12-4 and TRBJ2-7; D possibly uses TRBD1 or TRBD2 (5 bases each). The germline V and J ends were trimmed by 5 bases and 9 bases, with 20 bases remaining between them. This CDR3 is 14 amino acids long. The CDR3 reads CASSLGTGQRGQYF. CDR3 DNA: TGTGCCAGCAGTCTAGGGACGGGCCAGCGCGGGCAGTACTTC.

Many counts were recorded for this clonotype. This chain's CDR3 is CASSLFVGGHEQYF. The CDR3 coding sequence is TGTGCCAGCAGCTTATTTGTCGGCGGACACGAGCAGTACTTC. The V call is TRBV11-2, the J call TRBJ2-7; no reliable D call. The V gene lost 2 bases and the J gene lost 5 bases, with 13 bases spanning the gap. CDR1 is SGHAT and CDR2 is FQNNGV in the germline V gene. CDR3 size: 14 residues.

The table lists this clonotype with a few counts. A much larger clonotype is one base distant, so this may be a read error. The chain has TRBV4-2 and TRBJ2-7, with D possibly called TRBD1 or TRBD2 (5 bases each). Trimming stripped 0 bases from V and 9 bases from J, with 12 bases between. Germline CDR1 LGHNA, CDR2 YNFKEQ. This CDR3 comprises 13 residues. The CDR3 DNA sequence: TGTGCCAGCAGCCAAGATTTGGGGGTTGGGCAGTACTTC. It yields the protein CASSQDLGVGQYF.

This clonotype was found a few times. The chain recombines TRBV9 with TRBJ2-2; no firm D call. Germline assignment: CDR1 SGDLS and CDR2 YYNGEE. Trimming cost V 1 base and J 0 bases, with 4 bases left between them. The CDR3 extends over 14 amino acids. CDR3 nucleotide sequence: TGTGCCAGCAGCGTACGGGCGAACACCGGGGAGCTGTTTTTT. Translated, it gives CASSVRANTGELFF.

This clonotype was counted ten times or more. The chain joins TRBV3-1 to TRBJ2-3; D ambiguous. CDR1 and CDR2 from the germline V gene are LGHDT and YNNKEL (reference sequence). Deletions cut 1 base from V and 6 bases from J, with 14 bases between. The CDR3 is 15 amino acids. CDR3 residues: CASSQVFRPGDTQYF. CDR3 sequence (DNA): TGTGCCAGCAGCCAAGTTTTCAGGCCCGGGGATACGCAGTATTTT.

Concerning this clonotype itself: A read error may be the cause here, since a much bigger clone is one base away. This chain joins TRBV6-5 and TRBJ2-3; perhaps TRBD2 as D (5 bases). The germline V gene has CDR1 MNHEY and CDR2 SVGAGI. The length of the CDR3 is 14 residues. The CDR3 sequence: CASSSGVRTDTQDF. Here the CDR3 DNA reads TGTGCCAGCAGTTCCGGGGTCCGCACAGATACGCAGGATTTT.

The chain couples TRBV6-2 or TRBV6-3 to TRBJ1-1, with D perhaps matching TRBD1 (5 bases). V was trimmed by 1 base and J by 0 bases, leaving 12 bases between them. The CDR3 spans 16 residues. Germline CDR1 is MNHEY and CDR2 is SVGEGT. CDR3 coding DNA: TGTGCCAGCAGTTACTTTATGGAGGGGATGAACACTGAAGCTTTCTTT. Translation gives CASSYFMEGMNTEAFF.

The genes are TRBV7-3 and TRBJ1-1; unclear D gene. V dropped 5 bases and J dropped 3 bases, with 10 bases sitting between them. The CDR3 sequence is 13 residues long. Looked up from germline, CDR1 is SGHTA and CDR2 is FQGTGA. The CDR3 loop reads CASSVSKDTEAFF. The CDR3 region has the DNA TGTGCCAGCAGCGTTTCTAAGGACACTGAAGCTTTCTTT.

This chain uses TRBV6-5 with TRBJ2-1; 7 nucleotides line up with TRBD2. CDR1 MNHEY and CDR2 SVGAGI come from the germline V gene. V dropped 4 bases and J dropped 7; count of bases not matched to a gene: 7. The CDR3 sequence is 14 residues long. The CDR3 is CASSSSGMGNEQFF. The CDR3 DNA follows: TGTGCCAGCAGTTCAAGCGGGATGGGGAATGAGCAGTTCTTC.

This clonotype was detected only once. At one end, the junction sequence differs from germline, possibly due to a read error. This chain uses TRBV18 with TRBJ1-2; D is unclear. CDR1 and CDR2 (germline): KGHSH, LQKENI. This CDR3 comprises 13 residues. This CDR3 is CASSPETSYGYAF. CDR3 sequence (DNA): TGTGCCAGCTCACCAGAGACATCATATGGCTACGCCTTC.

The CDR3 DNA reads TGCAGTGAGACTAGCGTCGACCTACATGAGCAGTTCTTC. Encoded protein: CSETSVDLHEQFF. This sequence joins TRBV20-1 and TRBJ2-1, with TRBD2 matching over 8 bases. Germline values: CDR1 DFQATT, CDR2 SNEGSKA (reference sequence). After removal of 7 bases from V and 8 bases from J, the junction contained 10 bases not matched to a gene. This CDR3 contains 13 residues.

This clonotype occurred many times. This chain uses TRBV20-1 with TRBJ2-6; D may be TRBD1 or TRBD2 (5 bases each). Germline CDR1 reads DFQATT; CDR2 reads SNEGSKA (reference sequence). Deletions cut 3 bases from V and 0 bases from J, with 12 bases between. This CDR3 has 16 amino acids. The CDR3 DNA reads TGCAGTGCTAGCGGGACGCTCGGCTCTGGGGCCAACGTCCTGACTTTC. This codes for CSASGTLGSGANVLTF.

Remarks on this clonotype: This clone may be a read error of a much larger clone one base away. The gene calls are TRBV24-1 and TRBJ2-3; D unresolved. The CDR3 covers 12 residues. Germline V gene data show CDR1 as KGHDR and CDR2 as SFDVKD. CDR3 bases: TGTACCACCAGTGATGAGCGAGATACGCAGTATTTT. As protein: CTTSDERDTQYF.

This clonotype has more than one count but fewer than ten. Written as DNA, the CDR3 is TGTGCCAGCAGCCAAACGGACGGTGAAGCTTTCTTT. It codes for CASSQTDGEAFF. This sequence joins TRBV3-1 and TRBJ1-1; D remains unclear. Germline-derived CDR1 and CDR2 are LGHDT and YNNKEL (reference sequence). Trimming removed 2 bases from V and 7 bases from J, with 8 bases in between. This CDR3 has 12 amino acids.

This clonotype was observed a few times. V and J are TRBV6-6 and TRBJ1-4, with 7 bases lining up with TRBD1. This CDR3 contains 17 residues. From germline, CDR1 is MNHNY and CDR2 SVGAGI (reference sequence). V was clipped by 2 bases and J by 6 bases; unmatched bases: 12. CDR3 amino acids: CASSYGSQGVKDEKLFF. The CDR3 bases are TGTGCCAGCAGTTACGGATCCCAGGGGGTTAAGGATGAAAAACTGTTTTTT.

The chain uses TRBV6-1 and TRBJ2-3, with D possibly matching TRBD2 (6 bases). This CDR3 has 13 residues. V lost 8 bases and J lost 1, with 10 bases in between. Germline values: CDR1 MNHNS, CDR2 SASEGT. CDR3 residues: CASAWGGTDTQYF. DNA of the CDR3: TGTGCCAGCGCGTGGGGGGGCACAGATACGCAGTATTTT.

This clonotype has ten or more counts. CDR3 bases: TGTGCCAGCAGCACCTACGGGACAGGGATGGGAGATACGCAGTATTTT. Residues: CASSTYGTGMGDTQYF. The chain is built from TRBV5-4 and TRBJ2-3; 9 bases fit TRBD1. CDR1 and CDR2 from the germline V gene are SGHNT and YYREEE (reference sequence). This CDR3 contains 16 residues. Trimming at V came to 4 bases and at J to 5 bases, leaving 11 bases not matched to a gene.

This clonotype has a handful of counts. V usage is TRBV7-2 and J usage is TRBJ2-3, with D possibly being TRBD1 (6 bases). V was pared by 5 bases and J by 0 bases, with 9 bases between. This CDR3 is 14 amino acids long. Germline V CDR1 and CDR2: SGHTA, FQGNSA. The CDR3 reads CASSPGHSTDTQYF. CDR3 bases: TGTGCCAGCAGCCCGGGACACAGCACAGATACGCAGTATTTT.